The 28 T cell receptor beta chains below all came from one sample that was sequenced in a study of T cells in Graves' hyperthyroidism and ophthalmopathy. Researchers amplified the TCR beta CDR3 regions from RNA transcripts. A set of HTBI primers served as the primers for a first-round RT-PCR of the TCR CDR3. TCRdb re-called the multiplex PCR reads through MiXCR, storing one row per CDR3 protein. Of more than 150,000 distinct CDR3 sequences in the sample, approximately 17% were seen once. Input material: blood. The origin of the receptors is a woman aged 45-65 years with Graves' hyperthyroidism.

As for this clonotype: A much bigger clone sits one base away, suggesting this may be a read error. The chain uses TRBV24-1 and TRBJ1-1, with D unclear. Germline CDR1 is KGHDR and CDR2 is SFDVKD. This CDR3 has 14 amino acids. V was clipped by 5 bases and J by 1 base, with 10 bases between them. CDR3 nucleotide sequence: TGTGCCACCAGTGTACCTACCTCGAACACTGAAGCTTTCTTT. Its translation is CATSVPTSNTEAFF.

This clonotype was detected many times. V and J are TRBV7-3 and TRBJ1-2; 7 positions match TRBD1. V dropped 2 bases and J dropped 0; count of bases not matched to a gene: 15. Germline V gene data show CDR1 as SGHTA and CDR2 as FQGTGA. The CDR3 consists of 19 residues. The CDR3 sequence: CASSLSGTAVDQANYGYTF. Written as DNA, the CDR3 is TGTGCCAGCAGCTTATCAGGGACAGCAGTCGATCAAGCTAACTATGGCTACACCTTC.

This clonotype was seen many times. Written as DNA, the CDR3 is TGTGCCAGCAGCCAAGCGGGAAGCACAGATACGCAGTATTTT. It codes for CASSQAGSTDTQYF. This chain uses TRBV3-1 with TRBJ2-3; possibly TRBD2 for D (5 bases). The CDR3 spans 14 residues. V was cut by 1 base and J by 0 bases, with 5 bases left in between. From germline, CDR1 is LGHDT and CDR2 YNNKEL (reference sequence).

This clonotype was seen repeatedly, ten times or more. The rearrangement links TRBV10-1 to TRBJ1-6; 8 positions agree with TRBD1. Germline CDR1 WNHNN, CDR2 SYGVQD (reference sequence). V trimming: 9 bases; J trimming: 10 bases; junction bases outside the gene matches: 8. The CDR3 spans 13 residues. The CDR3 DNA reads TGCGCCAGTTCGGGACAGGCGGGCTCACCCCTCCACTTT. Its protein is CASSGQAGSPLHF.

The V call is TRBV11-2, the J call TRBJ1-1; no clear D gene. CDR1 is SGHAT and CDR2 is FQNNGV in the germline V gene. V lost 0 bases and J 4 bases, leaving 6 bases between the germline ends. CDR3 length: 13 amino acids. The CDR3 is CASSLDLTTEAFF. The CDR3 DNA is TGTGCCAGCAGCTTAGATCTTACCACTGAAGCTTTCTTT.

This clonotype was picked up many times. The chain couples TRBV12-3 or TRBV12-4 to TRBJ2-3, with 14 positions matching TRBD2. The trim removed 4 bases at V and 5 bases at J, leaving 8 bases unmatched. The CDR3 is 17 residues long. CDR3 coding DNA: TGTGCCAGCAGTTATCTGACTAGCGGGGGGGCCGGAGATACGCAGTATTTT. Translated, it gives CASSYLTSGGAGDTQYF.

This clonotype was counted a single time. The V gene is TRBV4-3, the J gene TRBJ1-1, with 7 bases that match TRBD1. CDR1 is LGHNA and CDR2 is YSLEER in the germline V gene. The trim removed 5 bases at V and 0 bases at J, leaving 3 bases unmatched. The CDR3 is 14 amino acids. CDR3 loop: CASSDGQVNTEAFF. Written as DNA, the CDR3 is TGCGCCAGCAGCGACGGACAGGTGAACACTGAAGCTTTCTTT.

The V call is TRBV15, the J call TRBJ1-5; a possible D gene is TRBD1 (6 bases). V lost 3 bases and J 4 bases, leaving 13 bases between the germline ends. Germline CDR1 LNHNV, CDR2 YYDKDF (reference sequence). This CDR3 comprises 15 residues. The chain's CDR3 is CATSRGRDTNQPQHF. Here the CDR3 DNA reads TGTGCCACCAGCAGGGGACGGGACACAAATCAGCCCCAGCATTTT.

This rearrangement joins TRBV3-1 to TRBJ1-3, with D uncertain. Germline V gives CDR1 LGHDT, CDR2 YNNKEL (reference sequence). This CDR3 region has 17 residues. V was clipped by 3 bases and J by 0 bases, with 15 bases between them. CDR3 amino acids: CASSQTWAPSSGNTIYF. The CDR3 nucleotides are TGTGCCAGCAGCCAGACCTGGGCGCCGAGCTCTGGAAACACCATATATTTT.

The rearrangement links TRBV5-1 to TRBJ2-1; 9 nucleotides align to TRBD2. This CDR3 has 15 amino acids. The germline gives CDR1 SGHRS, CDR2 YFSETQ. The V and J ends lost 7 bases and 8 bases, in that order; junction bases with no gene match: 13. The CDR3, as DNA: TGCGCCAGCTCAAGCAGCGGGGGGCCCACATATGAGCAGTTCTTC. Its translation is CASSSSGGPTYEQFF. The full variable domain, completed using reference TRBV5-1 and TRBJ2-1, is KAGVTQTPRYLIKTRGQQVTLSCSPISGHRSVSWYQQTPGQGLQFLFEYFSETQRNKGNFPGRFSGRQFSNSRSEMNVSTLELGDSALYLCASSSSGGPTYEQFFGPGTRLTVL.

Points on this clonotype: Mismatch with germline at one junction end may stem from a read error. The V call is TRBV7-7, the J call TRBJ2-5; D possibly corresponds to TRBD1 (5 bases). Per the germline V gene, CDR1 is SSHAT and CDR2 is FNYEAQ (reference sequence). This CDR3 spans 15 amino acids. The CDR3 is CASSAGHLPRETQYF. CDR3 coding DNA: TGTGCTAGCAGCGCAGGACATCTCCCGCGAGAGACCCAGTACTTC.

At least ten counts were recorded for this clonotype. The chain recombines TRBV12-3 or TRBV12-4 with TRBJ2-3; tentatively, D is TRBD2 (5 bases). The CDR3 is 15 amino acids. V was trimmed by 3 bases and J by 0 bases, leaving 10 bases between them. In nucleotides, the CDR3 is TGTGCCAGCAGTTTTCGGACTGGGAGCACAGATACGCAGTATTTT. Translated: CASSFRTGSTDTQYF.

The V call is TRBV5-1, the J call TRBJ2-1; no definite D call. The CDR3 consists of 13 residues. V was cut by 0 bases and J by 10 bases, with 11 bases left in between. The germline V gene has CDR1 SGHRS and CDR2 YFSETQ. CDR3 sequence reads: CASSLGAPVEQFF. Written as DNA, the CDR3 is TGCGCCAGCAGCTTGGGAGCCCCCGTCGAGCAGTTCTTC.

The sample holds many counts of this clonotype. The rearrangement uses TRBV10-2 and TRBJ1-1; no clear D gene. V lost 2 bases, J lost 5 bases, and 12 bases lay in between. The CDR3 totals 14 residues. Germline V CDR1 and CDR2: WSHSY, SAAADI. The CDR3 nucleotides read TGCGCCAGCAGTGAGGACCGAGGTAGGACTGAAGCTTTCTTT. Protein sequence: CASSEDRGRTEAFF.

This clonotype occurred many times. The chain links TRBV2 to TRBJ2-7, with 9 bases aligning to TRBD1. V gave up 6 bases and J gave up 3 bases; unmatched junction bases: 6. The CDR3 extends over 14 amino acids. Germline CDR1 SNHLY, CDR2 FYNNEI. The CDR3: CASRKQGAGYEQYF. DNA for the CDR3: TGTGCCAGCAGAAAACAGGGGGCGGGCTACGAGCAGTACTTC.

This clonotype was detected ten times or more. This chain connects TRBV7-2 to TRBJ1-4, with a possible D match to TRBD1 (6 bases). Germline V CDR1 and CDR2: SGHTA, FQGNSA. V was pared by 5 bases and J by 4 bases, with 11 bases between. The CDR3 sequence is 14 residues long. The CDR3 is CASSHGQFNEKLFF. The CDR3 DNA follows: TGTGCCAGCAGCCACGGACAGTTTAATGAAAAACTGTTTTTT.

V usage is TRBV7-2 and J usage is TRBJ2-2; D is unclear. In germline, CDR1 is SGHTA, CDR2 FQGNSA. The length of the CDR3 is 14 residues. V gave up 5 bases and J gave up 6 bases, with 13 bases separating them. The CDR3: CASSRAMGSGELFF. Written as DNA, the CDR3 is TGTGCCAGCAGCCGAGCGATGGGGTCCGGGGAGCTGTTTTTT.

This clonotype was detected only a few times. This sequence joins TRBV7-9 and TRBJ2-1; maybe TRBD1 (5 bases). The CDR3 totals 15 residues. CDR1 and CDR2 (germline): SEHNR, FQNEAQ (reference sequence). Trimming stripped 2 bases from V and 1 base from J, with 9 bases between. The chain's CDR3 is CASSLPGHSYNEQFF. The CDR3 coding sequence is TGTGCCAGCAGCTTACCCGGACATTCCTACAATGAGCAGTTCTTC.

This clonotype was picked up many times. The V and J genes are TRBV20-1 and TRBJ1-2; no firm D call. V lost 3 bases and J 7 bases, leaving 9 bases between the germline ends. The germline V gene has CDR1 DFQATT and CDR2 SNEGSKA (reference sequence). The CDR3 covers 11 residues. The CDR3 loop is CSASSVVGYTF. The CDR3 DNA is TGCAGTGCTAGTTCGGTAGTTGGCTACACCTTC.

This clonotype was recorded many times. The CDR3 region has the DNA TGTGCCAGCTCACTGGTTGGAGGATCCACTGAAGCTTTCTTT. It codes for CASSLVGGSTEAFF. This sequence joins TRBV18 and TRBJ1-1; D not resolved. Germline V gene sequence: CDR1 KGHSH, CDR2 LQKENI. The CDR3 loop spans 14 amino acids. V lost 4 bases, J lost 4 bases, and 13 bases lay in between.

This clonotype was found a few times. This chain connects TRBV5-4 to TRBJ2-1; TRBD2 agrees at 9 bases. This CDR3 comprises 13 residues. Germline CDR1 and CDR2: SGHNT and YYREEE (reference sequence). The V and J ends lost 6 bases and 6 bases, in that order; junction bases with no gene match: 4. The CDR3 DNA reads TGTGCCAGCATGCGGGGGGGCGTCAATGAGCAGTTCTTC. Protein product: CASMRGGVNEQFF.

Regarding this clonotype: Since a much larger clone is just one base distant, this may be a read error. The chain recombines TRBV5-8 with TRBJ2-5, with D possibly TRBD1 on 5 matching bases. The J call is in doubt because the DNA end fits TRBJ2-1 better. This CDR3 region has 11 residues. Germline CDR1 is SGHTS and CDR2 is YDEGEE. This CDR3 is CAGSLQVPQFF. The CDR3 DNA sequence: TGTGCCGGCAGCTTACAGGTTCCCCAGTTCTTC.

The chain recombines TRBV10-1 with TRBJ2-7; TRBD2 matches at 14 bases. This CDR3 spans 17 amino acids. V lost 9 bases to trimming and J lost 4 bases; unmatched junction nucleotides: 14. Germline V gene lookup returns CDR1 WNHNN and CDR2 SYGVQD (reference sequence). CDR3 DNA sequence: TGCGCCAGGAGGACTAGCGGGAGGACCGTGACAGGGTACGAGCAGTACTTC. Translating it yields CARRTSGRTVTGYEQYF.

As concerns this clonotype: Its ends do not fully match the called genes, so a read error is possible. The chain joins TRBV13 to TRBJ2-2, with D possibly being TRBD2 (5 bases). The CDR3 length is 11 residues. In germline, CDR1 is PRHDT, CDR2 FYEKMQ (reference sequence). This CDR3 reads CASSLAGEPFF. In DNA form, the CDR3 reads TGTGCCAGCAGCTTAGCCGGGGAGCCGTTTTTT.

This clonotype was observed many times. The chain links TRBV5-4 to TRBJ1-1, with a tentative D call TRBD1 (5 bases). The CDR3 totals 13 residues. V lost 7 bases and J lost 1, with 11 bases in between. Germline CDR1 reads SGHNT; CDR2 reads YYREEE (reference sequence). The CDR3 nucleotides read TGTGCCAGCGGCGGGGCTCCGAACACTGAAGCTTTCTTT. This codes for CASGGAPNTEAFF.

Details on this clonotype: A much larger clone differs from this one at a single base, so this may be a read error. The V and J genes are TRBV7-6 and TRBJ1-5, with D perhaps matching TRBD1 (5 bases). CDR3 length: 14 amino acids. The germline V gene has CDR1 SGHVS and CDR2 FNYEAQ. In nucleotides, the CDR3 is TGTGCCAGCAGCCTCAGGGCATCGGCTCAGCCCCGGCATTTT. Its protein product is CASSLRASAQPRHF.

Many counts were recorded for this clonotype. The chain couples TRBV6-1 to TRBJ2-1; the D gene could be TRBD1 or TRBD2 (5 bases each). There are 13 residues in the CDR3. With 5 bases removed from V and 8 bases from J, the gap between germline ends came to 13 bases. Looked up from germline, CDR1 is MNHNS and CDR2 is SASEGT. The CDR3 sequence is CASSPPVGDEQFF. CDR3 DNA: TGTGCCAGCAGTCCTCCCGTGGGGGATGAGCAGTTCTTC.

A note on this clonotype: This may come from a read error, since a much larger clone is one base off. The rearrangement joins TRBV11-2 to TRBJ1-5, with D maybe TRBD1 (5 bases). Germline values: CDR1 SGHAT, CDR2 FQNNGV. Trimming cost V 10 bases and J 2 bases, with 27 bases left between them. This CDR3 has 18 amino acids. In nucleotides, the CDR3 is TGTGCCAACACCCGGGACGAACCAAATTATAAGGGCAATCAGCCCCAGCATTTT. Protein product: CANTRDEPNYKGNQPQHF.